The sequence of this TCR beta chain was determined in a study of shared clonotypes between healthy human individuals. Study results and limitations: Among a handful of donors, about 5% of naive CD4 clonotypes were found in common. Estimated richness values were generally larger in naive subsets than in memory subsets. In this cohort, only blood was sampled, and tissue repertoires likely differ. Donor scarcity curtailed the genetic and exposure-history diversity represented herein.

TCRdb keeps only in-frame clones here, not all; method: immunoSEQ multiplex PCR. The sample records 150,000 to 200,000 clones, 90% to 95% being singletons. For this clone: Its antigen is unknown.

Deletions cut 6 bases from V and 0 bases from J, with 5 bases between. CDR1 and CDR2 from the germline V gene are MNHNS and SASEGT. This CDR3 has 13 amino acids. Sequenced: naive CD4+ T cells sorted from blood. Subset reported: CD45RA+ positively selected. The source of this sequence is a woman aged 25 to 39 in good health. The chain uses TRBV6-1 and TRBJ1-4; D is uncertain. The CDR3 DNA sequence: TGTGCCAGCAGGCGATCAACTAATGAAAAACTGTTTTTT. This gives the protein CASRRSTNEKLFF.